A selection of T cell receptor beta chains follows, all from one sample in a study of PD-L1 blockade in urothelial cancer. Here immunoSEQ multiplex PCR was the method, and the copy in TCRdb shows in-frame clones only, minus some. The sample includes 1,500 to 2,000 clones, around 37% of them seen just once. The sample consisted of tumor tissue, taken before atezolizumab (anti-PD-L1) treatment. These receptors were obtained from a man between 45 and 60 years old with urothelial cancer. CDR3s include the opening cysteine and the closing phenylalanine or tryptophan. A D gene is named only where the DNA matches it firmly. Only part of the rows carry a size: once, few, many, or a class if the clone is expanded.

j_call clone_size v_call cdr3_length d_call cdr3_aa cdr3_nt
TRBJ2-1 . TRBV27 17 TRBD1 CASSLSTHRGSYNEQFF TGTGCCAGCAGTTTATCGACCCACAGGGGATCCTACAATGAGCAGTTCTTC
TRBJ2-5 few TRBV11-3 15 TRBD2 CASSLVSGSRETQYF TGTGCCAGCAGCTTAGTTAGCGGGAGTCGGGAGACCCAGTACTTC
TRBJ1-2 . TRBV6-8 15 . CASSYGGTQRGGYTF TGTGCCAGCAGTTACGGTGGGACCCAACGCGGTGGCTACACCTTC
TRBJ2-5 . TRBV30 11 . CAWGGRETQYF TGTGCCTGGGGGGGCCGGGAGACCCAGTACTTC
TRBJ1-5 . TRBV19 15 TRBD1 CASSLGTAGMQPQHF TGTGCCAGTAGCCTTGGGACAGCTGGAATGCAGCCCCAGCATTTT
TRBJ1-2 few TRBV6-8 14 TRBD1 CASSTGQRSYGYTF TGTGCCAGCAGTACGGGACAGAGGAGCTATGGCTACACCTTC
TRBJ1-1 . TRBV19 11 . CASSIEAVAFF TGTGCCAGTAGTATCGAGGCAGTAGCTTTCTTT
TRBJ2-1 few TRBV6-8 14 TRBD2 CASSRVGRVSEQFF TGTGCCAGCAGTCGGGTCGGGAGGGTTAGTGAGCAGTTCTTC
TRBJ2-2 large TRBV11-3 15 . CASSSGLGDTGELFF TGTGCCAGCAGCTCCGGACTGGGAGACACCGGGGAGCTGTTTTTT
TRBJ1-6 . TRBV6-8 15 . CASKLSAVYNSPLHF TGTGCCAGCAAGCTTTCCGCGGTATATAATTCACCCCTCCACTTT
TRBJ2-7 few TRBV6-7 14 . CASSTTGRAYEQYF TGTGCCAGCAGCACCACAGGTAGGGCCTACGAGCAGTACTTC
TRBJ1-5 few TRBV2 14 TRBD1 CASSAQGNNQPQHF TGTGCCAGCAGTGCACAGGGGAACAATCAGCCCCAGCATTTT
TRBJ2-5 . TRBV29-1 13 TRBD2 CSSDGWGGETQYF TGCAGCTCTGACGGGTGGGGGGGAGAGACCCAGTACTTC
TRBJ2-7 medium-sized TRBV9 13 . CASSHPQTYEQYF TGTGCCAGCAGCCACCCTCAAACCTACGAGCAGTACTTC
TRBJ1-2 . TRBV6-7 16 . CASSYLRYTANYGYTF TGTGCCAGCAGTTACCTGCGGTATACGGCTAACTATGGCTACACCTTC
TRBJ1-1 . TRBV1 14 . CASSQVRGNTEAFF TGCGCCAGCAGCCAAGTTCGAGGGAACACTGAAGCTTTCTTT
TRBJ1-6 . TRBV11-3 16 TRBD1 CASREGQGLSNSPLHF TGTGCCAGCAGGGAAGGACAGGGCCTCAGTAATTCACCCCTCCACTTT
TRBJ2-5 medium-sized TRBV9 14 . CASSVAAAQETQYF TGTGCCAGCAGCGTAGCCGCCGCCCAAGAGACCCAGTACTTC
TRBJ1-1 medium-sized TRBV9 14 . CASSDPGAGTEAFF TGTGCCAGCAGCGACCCAGGGGCCGGGACTGAAGCTTTCTTT
TRBJ2-3 . TRBV7-6 15 . CASSFDWGRSDTQYF TGTGCCAGCAGCTTTGACTGGGGTCGCTCAGATACGCAGTATTTT
TRBJ1-1 few TRBV5-1 14 . CASSLEATALEAFF TGCGCCAGCAGCTTGGAGGCGACGGCACTAGAAGCTTTCTTT
TRBJ1-2 few TRBV28 17 . CASTLPGRRQGSHGYTF TGTGCCAGCACCCTCCCGGGACGCCGCCAGGGATCTCATGGCTACACCTTC
TRBJ2-1 . TRBV23-1 15 . CASSIDPGLDNEQFF TGCGCCAGCAGCATAGATCCGGGACTTGACAATGAGCAGTTCTTC
TRBJ1-5 . TRBV19 15 . CASSIRRGGNQPQHF TGTGCCAGTAGTATAAGACGGGGTGGCAATCAGCCCCAGCATTTT
TRBJ2-1 few TRBV6-8 15 . CASSQPLRPNNEQFF TGTGCCAGCAGCCAACCCCTGAGGCCCAACAATGAGCAGTTCTTC
TRBJ2-2 once TRBV25-1 15 TRBD2 CASSVGTSGVEELFF TGTGCCAGCAGTGTGGGGACTAGTGGAGTAGAGGAGCTGTTTTTT
TRBJ2-7 few TRBV10-3 15 . CAISESGRISSEQYF TGTGCCATCAGTGAGTCTGGGCGGATATCTTCCGAGCAGTACTTC
TRBJ2-2 . TRBV28 18 TRBD2 CASSLPLSSGSPTGELFF TGTGCCAGCAGTTTACCCCTATCCAGCGGGAGCCCCACCGGGGAGCTGTTTTTT